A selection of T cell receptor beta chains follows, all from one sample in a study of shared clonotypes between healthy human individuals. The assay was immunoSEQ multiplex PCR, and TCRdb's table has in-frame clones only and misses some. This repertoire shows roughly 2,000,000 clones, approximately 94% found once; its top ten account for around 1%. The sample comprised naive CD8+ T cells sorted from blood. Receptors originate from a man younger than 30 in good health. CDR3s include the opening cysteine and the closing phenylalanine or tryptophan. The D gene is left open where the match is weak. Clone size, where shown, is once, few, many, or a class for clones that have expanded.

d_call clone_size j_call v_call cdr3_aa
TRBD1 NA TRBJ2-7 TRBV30 CAYVQGSYEQYF
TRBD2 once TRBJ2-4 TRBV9 CASSQTSGSGDIQYF
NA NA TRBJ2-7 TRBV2 CASGEAFYYEQYF
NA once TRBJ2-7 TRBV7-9 CASAHYEQYF
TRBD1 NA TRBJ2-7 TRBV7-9 CASSLEGTWTGVFYEQYF
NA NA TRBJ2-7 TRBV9 CASSVAGTQGEQYF
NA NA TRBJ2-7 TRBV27 CASIVDYEQYF
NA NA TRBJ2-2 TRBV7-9 CAGPPSGELFF
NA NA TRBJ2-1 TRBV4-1 CASSRGSYNEQFF
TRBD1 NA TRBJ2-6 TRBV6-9 CASTLEGQESSGANVLTF
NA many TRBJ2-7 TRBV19 CASSITPVSLHEQYF
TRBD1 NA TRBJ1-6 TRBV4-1 CASSQVGTAYNSPLHF
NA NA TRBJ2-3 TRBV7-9 CASSLVVAGPDTQYF
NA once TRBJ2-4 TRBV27 CASSLGWGIAKNIQYF
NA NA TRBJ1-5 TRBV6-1 CASSPLKRDDQPQHF
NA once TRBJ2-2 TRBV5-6 CASSFPSTGELFF
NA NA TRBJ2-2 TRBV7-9 CASSFPLATGELFF
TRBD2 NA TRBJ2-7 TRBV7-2 CASSARLAGNYEQYF
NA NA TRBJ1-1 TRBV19 CASSSDSLLRTEAFF
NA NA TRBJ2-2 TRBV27 CASSLPGITGELFF
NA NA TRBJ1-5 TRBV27 CASSLIGSGQPQHF
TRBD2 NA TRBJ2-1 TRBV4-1 CASSQDPSGGPYNEQFF
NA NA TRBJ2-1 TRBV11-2 CASSLFIDEQFF
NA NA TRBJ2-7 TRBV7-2 CASSLTRVGPEQYF
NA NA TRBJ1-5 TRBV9 CASSVGTGIDQPQHF
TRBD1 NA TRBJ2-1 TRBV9 CASSVRPGQGSLYNEQFF
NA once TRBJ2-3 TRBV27 CASGSWMGDTQYF
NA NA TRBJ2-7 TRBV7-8 CASSLVGGTSYEQYF
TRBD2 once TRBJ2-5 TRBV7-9 CASSRGLAGYETQYF
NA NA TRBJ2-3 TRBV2 CASRALMDTQYF
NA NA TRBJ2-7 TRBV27 CASSGGYYEQYF
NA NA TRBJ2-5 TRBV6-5 CASSYQYGLKQETQYF
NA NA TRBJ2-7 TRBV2 CASSDTTPGWGEQYF
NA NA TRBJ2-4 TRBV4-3 CASSQGLGEDIQYF
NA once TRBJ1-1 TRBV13 CASSLGSVMSNTEAFF
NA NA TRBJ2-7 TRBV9 CASSDGPGDYEQYF
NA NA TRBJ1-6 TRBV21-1 CASSNRAEYSPLHF
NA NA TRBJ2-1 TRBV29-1 CSVPDSSNEQFF
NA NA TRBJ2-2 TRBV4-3 CASSSWYPNTGELFF
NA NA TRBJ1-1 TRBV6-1 CASSEMSGVTEAFF
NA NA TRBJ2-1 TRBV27 CASSLVGGDNEQFF
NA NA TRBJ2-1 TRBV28 CASSPRLVPSSYNEQFF
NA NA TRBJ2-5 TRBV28 CASSKDSPETQYF
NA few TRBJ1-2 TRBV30 CAWSAGGYTF
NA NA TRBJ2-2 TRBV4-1 CASSQRTGGWGELFF
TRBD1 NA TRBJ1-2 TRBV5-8 CASSPGQGIYGYTF
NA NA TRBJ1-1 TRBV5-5 CASSLAEGTEAFF
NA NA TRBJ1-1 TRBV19 CASSVNTEAFF
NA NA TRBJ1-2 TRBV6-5 CASSYSETVGYTF
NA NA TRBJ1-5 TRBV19 CASSPIPAEPQHF
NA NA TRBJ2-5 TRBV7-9 CASSSRTEIQETQYF
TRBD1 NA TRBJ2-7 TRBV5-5 CASSSGQNYYEQYF
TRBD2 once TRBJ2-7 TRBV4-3 CASSQDWAGGRYEQYF
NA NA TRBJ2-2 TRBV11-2 CASSFTGWDTGELFF
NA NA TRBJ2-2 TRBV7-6 CASSLSSSGELFF
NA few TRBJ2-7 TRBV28 CASCLTNSYEQYF
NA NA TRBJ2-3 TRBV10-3 CAISDGTTDTQYF
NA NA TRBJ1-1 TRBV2 CASMRVLSTEAFF
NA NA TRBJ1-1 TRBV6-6 CASSWAGNTEAFF
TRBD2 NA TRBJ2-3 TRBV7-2 CASSFGGGKDTQYF